The TCR beta chain described here comes from a study of PD-1 blockade in classical Hodgkin lymphoma. Every patient had relapsed following autologous stem cell transplantation, and cohorts differed in brentuximab vedotin exposure. Per germline, CDR1 KGHSH and CDR2 LQKENI. The CDR3 is 15 amino acids. V lost 3 bases, J lost 3 bases, and 12 bases lay in between. The protocol was immunoSEQ multiplex PCR, while the TCRdb copy is restricted to in-frame clones and leaves out a portion. The table includes 60,000 to 75,000 clones, more than 75% detected once. V usage is TRBV18 and J usage is TRBJ2-1, with D possibly being TRBD1 (5 bases). This receptor was taken from a human donor with classical Hodgkin lymphoma. Sequencing was performed on peripheral blood mononuclear cells (PBMCs), taken at baseline. The CDR3 protein is CASSPGKGYYNEQFF. CDR3 nucleotides: TGTGCCAGCTCACCGGGAAAGGGGTACTACAATGAGCAGTTCTTC.